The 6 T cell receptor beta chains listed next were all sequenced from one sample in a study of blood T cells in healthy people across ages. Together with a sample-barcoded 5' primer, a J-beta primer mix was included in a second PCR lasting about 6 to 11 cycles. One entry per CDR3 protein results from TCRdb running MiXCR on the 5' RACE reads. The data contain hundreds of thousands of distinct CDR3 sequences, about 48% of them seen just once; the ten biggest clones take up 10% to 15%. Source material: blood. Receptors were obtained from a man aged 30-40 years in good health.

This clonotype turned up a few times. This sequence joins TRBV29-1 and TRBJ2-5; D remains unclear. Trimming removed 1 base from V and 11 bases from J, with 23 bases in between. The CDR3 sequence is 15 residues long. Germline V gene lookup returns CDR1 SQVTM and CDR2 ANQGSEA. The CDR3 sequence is CSVEGTTDLTGEQYF. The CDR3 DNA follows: TGCAGCGTTGAAGGGACCACGGACCTTACCGGAGAGCAGTACTTC.

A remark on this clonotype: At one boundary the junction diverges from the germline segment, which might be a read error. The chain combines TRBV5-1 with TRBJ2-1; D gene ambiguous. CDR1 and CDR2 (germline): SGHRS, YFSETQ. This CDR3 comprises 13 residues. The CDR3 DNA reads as TGCGCCAGCAGCCCGTGGGGTACCAATGGGCAGTTCTTC. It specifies CASSPWGTNGQFF.

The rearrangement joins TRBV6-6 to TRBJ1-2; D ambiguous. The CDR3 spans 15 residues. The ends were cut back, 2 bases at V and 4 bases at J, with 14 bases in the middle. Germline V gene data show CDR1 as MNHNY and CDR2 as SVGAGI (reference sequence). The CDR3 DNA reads TGTGCCAGCAGTTACGAGGCTTCGTCCCCCTATGGCTACACCTTC. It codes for CASSYEASSPYGYTF.

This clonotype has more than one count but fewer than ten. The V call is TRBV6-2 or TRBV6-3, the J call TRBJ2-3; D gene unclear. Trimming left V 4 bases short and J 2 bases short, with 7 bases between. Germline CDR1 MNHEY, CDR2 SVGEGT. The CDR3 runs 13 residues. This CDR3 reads CASSWENTDTQYF. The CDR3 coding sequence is TGTGCCAGCAGTTGGGAAAACACAGATACGCAGTATTTT.

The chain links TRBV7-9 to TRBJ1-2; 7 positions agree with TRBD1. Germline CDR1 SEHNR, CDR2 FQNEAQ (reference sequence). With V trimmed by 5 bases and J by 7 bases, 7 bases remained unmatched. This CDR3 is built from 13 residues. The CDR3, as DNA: TGTGCCAGCAGCGTAGGGACAGCTCCTGGCTACACCTTC. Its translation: CASSVGTAPGYTF.

Here the CDR3 reads CSAILAGGPPDTQYF. The CDR3 DNA follows: TGCAGCGCCATCCTAGCGGGAGGGCCCCCAGATACGCAGTATTTT. V is TRBV29-1 and J is TRBJ2-3; TRBD2 matches 12 bases. Germline CDR1 and CDR2: SQVTM and ANQGSEA. V shed 7 bases, J shed 4 bases, and the junction held 9 bases outside the gene matches. The CDR3 extends over 15 amino acids.